The 15 T cell receptor beta chains listed next were all sequenced from one sample in a study of cytomegalovirus exposure and HLA in healthy donors. PCR used 60 Vbeta primers and 13 Jbeta primers. Sequenced by immunoSEQ multiplex PCR; TCRdb stores in-frame clones only, minus some. Of around 140,000 clones in the sample, 80% to 85% were seen once. Sequencing was carried out using PBMCs. These receptors originate from a woman in her 50s in good health and CMV-seropositive.

This chain uses TRBV5-4 with TRBJ1-2; 8 bases are shared with TRBD1. This CDR3 is built from 15 residues. Per the germline V gene, CDR1 is SGHNT and CDR2 is YYREEE (reference sequence). With V trimmed by 3 bases and J by 2 bases, 6 bases remained unmatched. In nucleotides, the CDR3 is TGTGCCAGCAGCTGGAGGACAGGGACCAACTATGGCTACACCTTC. Amino acid sequence: CASSWRTGTNYGYTF.

This clone was seen a handful of times. The chain combines TRBV5-1 with TRBJ2-1; a weak D match, TRBD1 (6 bases). The germline V and J ends were trimmed by 4 bases and 3 bases, with 11 bases remaining between them. The CDR3 loop spans 14 amino acids. Germline V gene lookup returns CDR1 SGHRS and CDR2 YFSETQ. The CDR3 reads CASSTDSIYNEQFF. CDR3 sequence (DNA): TGCGCCAGCAGCACGGACAGTATCTACAATGAGCAGTTCTTC.

The genes are TRBV5-1 and TRBJ1-1, with no clear D. Germline CDR1 reads SGHRS; CDR2 reads YFSETQ. This CDR3 has 15 residues. Between the trimmed V and J ends, which lost 3 bases and 0 bases, there was a span of 12 bases. CDR3 coding DNA: TGCGCCAGCAGCTGGGGTGGGAGCATGAACACTGAAGCTTTCTTT. Translation gives CASSWGGSMNTEAFF.

This clone was counted a single time. This chain connects TRBV2 to TRBJ2-6; D is unclear. The CDR3 consists of 14 residues. V lost 3 bases and J 4 bases, leaving 7 bases between the germline ends. Germline lookup yields CDR1 SNHLY and CDR2 FYNNEI. Here the CDR3 reads CASSDNSGANVLTF. The CDR3 bases are TGTGCCAGCAGTGATAACTCCGGGGCCAACGTCCTGACTTTC.

This chain uses TRBV10-1 with TRBJ2-1, with D perhaps matching TRBD1 (5 bases). Germline CDR1 is WNHNN and CDR2 is SYGVQD (reference sequence). The CDR3 spans 13 residues. Trimming left V 8 bases short and J 5 bases short, with 13 bases between. CDR3 sequence reads: CASQGYDDNEQFF. CDR3 nucleotide sequence: TGCGCCAGCCAGGGTTATGACGACAATGAGCAGTTCTTC.

This sequence joins TRBV18 and TRBJ1-1; 7 bases are shared with TRBD1. Germline CDR1 and CDR2: KGHSH and LQKENI. This CDR3 spans 14 amino acids. After removal of 6 bases from V and 4 bases from J, the junction contained 8 bases not matched to a gene. The CDR3 nucleotides read TGTGCCAGCTCCTTCTCACAGGGGATCACTGAAGCTTTCTTT. It is translated as CASSFSQGITEAFF.

The chain is built from TRBV29-1 and TRBJ2-7, with no clear D. Per germline, CDR1 SQVTM and CDR2 ANQGSEA. The CDR3 extends over 12 amino acids. V lost 5 bases to trimming and J lost 0 bases, with 8 bases between them. In DNA, the CDR3 is TGCAGCGTTATGATAGACTCCTACGAGCAGTACTTC. Translated, it gives CSVMIDSYEQYF.

This clone was observed once. V usage is TRBV29-1 and J usage is TRBJ1-2, with D unresolved. V lost 7 bases to trimming and J lost 4 bases, with 16 bases between them. The CDR3 contains 13 residues. CDR1 and CDR2 (germline): SQVTM, ANQGSEA. Written as DNA, the CDR3 is TGCAGCGCCAACGTAGAGGGAATCTATGGCTACACCTTC. As protein: CSANVEGIYGYTF.

This clone was counted a single time. The chain has TRBV6-5 and TRBJ2-5; D is unresolved. The CDR3 covers 14 residues. Trimming cost V 0 bases and J 5 bases, with 10 bases left between them. Germline lookup yields CDR1 MNHEY and CDR2 SVGAGI. The CDR3 reads CASSYSPFMETQYF. In DNA form, the CDR3 reads TGTGCCAGCAGTTACTCCCCTTTTATGGAGACCCAGTACTTC.

The genes are TRBV2 and TRBJ2-1; D not certain. The CDR3 totals 12 residues. Trimming removed 6 bases from V and 8 bases from J, with 11 bases in between. The germline CDR1 and CDR2 sequences are SNHLY and FYNNEI. In nucleotides, the CDR3 is TGTGCCAGCAGATTAGCCCCCGATGAGCAGTTCTTC. It specifies CASRLAPDEQFF.

The chain has TRBV4-3 and TRBJ2-2; 7 nucleotides line up with TRBD2. The CDR3 loop spans 17 amino acids. J gave up 6 bases and V 1 base, and 11 bases lay outside the gene matches. Germline V gives CDR1 LGHNA, CDR2 YSLEER. In nucleotides, the CDR3 is TGCGCCAGCAGCCAAGGTTCTGGGAGGGTTAGGGCCGGGGAGCTGTTTTTT. Amino acid sequence: CASSQGSGRVRAGELFF.

This rearrangement joins TRBV10-3 to TRBJ1-1, with D perhaps matching TRBD1 (5 bases). Germline assignment: CDR1 ENHRY and CDR2 SYGVKD. The CDR3 covers 13 residues. V shed 4 bases and J shed 5 bases, with 11 bases lying between them. In DNA form, the CDR3 reads TGTGCCATCAGTGTTGAGGCAGGGACTGAAGCTTTCTTT. It specifies CAISVEAGTEAFF.

This clone was observed a handful of times. The rearrangement links TRBV6-4 to TRBJ2-1; possible D gene TRBD2, 5 bases. Germline CDR1 is MRHNA and CDR2 is SNTAGT. V dropped 6 bases and J dropped 7 bases, with 13 bases sitting between them. This CDR3 comprises 13 residues. The CDR3 sequence is CASSERSENEQFF. In nucleotides, the CDR3 is TGTGCCAGCAGCGAGCGGTCGGAAAATGAGCAGTTCTTC.

V gene TRBV13 combines with J gene TRBJ1-6; a possible D gene is TRBD1 (6 bases). Per germline, CDR1 PRHDT and CDR2 FYEKMQ (reference sequence). CDR3 length: 14 amino acids. V was pared by 0 bases and J by 13 bases, with 13 bases between. The CDR3 loop is CASSLGTGIFPLHF. DNA for the CDR3: TGTGCCAGCAGCTTAGGGACAGGTATTTTCCCCCTCCACTTT.

The rearrangement links TRBV30 to TRBJ2-2, with D unresolved. V was clipped by 4 bases and J by 6 bases, with 9 bases between them. This CDR3 is 12 amino acids long. Germline V gives CDR1 GTSNPN, CDR2 SVGIG (reference sequence). CDR3 protein: CAWTRVAGELFF. The CDR3 DNA follows: TGTGCCTGGACCCGTGTAGCCGGGGAGCTGTTTTTT.